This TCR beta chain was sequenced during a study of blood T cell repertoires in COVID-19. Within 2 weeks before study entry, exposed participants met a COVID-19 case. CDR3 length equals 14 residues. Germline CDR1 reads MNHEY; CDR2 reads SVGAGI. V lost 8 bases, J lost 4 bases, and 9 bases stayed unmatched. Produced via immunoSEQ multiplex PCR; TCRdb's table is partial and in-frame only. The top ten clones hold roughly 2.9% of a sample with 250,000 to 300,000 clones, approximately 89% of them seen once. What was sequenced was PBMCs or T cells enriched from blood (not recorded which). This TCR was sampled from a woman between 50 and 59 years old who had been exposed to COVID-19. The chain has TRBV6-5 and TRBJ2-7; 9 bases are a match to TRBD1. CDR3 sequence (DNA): TGTGCCAGCGGTTCCACAGGGGGCGTGTACGAGCAGTACTTC. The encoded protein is CASGSTGGVYEQYF.